One and the same sample provided the 10 T cell receptor beta chains below, sequenced in a study of T cells in Graves' hyperthyroidism and ophthalmopathy. Amplified TCR beta CDR3 regions derived from RNA transcripts. The TCR CDR3 was amplified in a first-round RT-PCR using the HTBI primer set. TCRdb redid the calling of the multiplex PCR reads with MiXCR, one entry per CDR3 protein. The data show about 770,000 distinct CDR3 sequences, around 20% seen once. The specimen was blood. These receptors were taken from a woman between 45 and 60 years old with Graves' hyperthyroidism that later progressed to Graves' ophthalmopathy.

This clonotype was counted ten times or more. V gene TRBV7-2 combines with J gene TRBJ1-5, with 7 positions matching TRBD1. This CDR3 region has 15 residues. V was pared by 1 base and J by 6 bases, with 6 bases of the junction left unmatched. From germline, CDR1 is SGHTA and CDR2 FQGNSA. In DNA form, the CDR3 reads TGTGCCAGCAGCTTAGTTTCGGGGGACAGTCAGCCCCAGCATTTT. As protein: CASSLVSGDSQPQHF.

This clonotype was found many times. The rearrangement links TRBV7-8 to TRBJ2-2; the D call may be TRBD1 or TRBD2 (5 bases each). The length of the CDR3 is 15 residues. Trimming took off 5 bases at V and 0 bases at J, with 10 bases between the two ends. Germline loops: CDR1 SGHVS, CDR2 FQNEAQ. The CDR3 protein is CASSPGAANTGELFF. DNA for the CDR3: TGTGCCAGCAGCCCCGGGGCAGCGAACACCGGGGAGCTGTTTTTT.

The sample holds a few counts of this clonotype. The CDR3 protein is CSVEGMGGISGNTIYF. DNA of the CDR3: TGCAGCGTTGAAGGCATGGGCGGCATCTCTGGAAACACCATATATTTT. The chain joins TRBV29-1 to TRBJ1-3; D is unclear. Deletions cut 1 base from V and 0 bases from J, with 13 bases between. Looked up from germline, CDR1 is SQVTM and CDR2 is ANQGSEA. The CDR3 consists of 16 residues.

Many counts were recorded for this clonotype. The chain has TRBV7-9 and TRBJ2-4, with D tentatively TRBD1 or TRBD2 (5 bases each). This CDR3 has 14 amino acids. Deletions cut 5 bases from V and 3 bases from J, with 11 bases between. In germline, CDR1 is SEHNR, CDR2 FQNEAQ (reference sequence). The CDR3 DNA reads TGTGCCAGCAGCCCCCGGGACCTCAAAAACATTCAGTACTTC. Its translation: CASSPRDLKNIQYF.

The chain is built from TRBV12-3 or TRBV12-4 and TRBJ1-6; 7 bases are shared with TRBD1. Trimming removed 5 bases from V and 14 bases from J; junction bases left unmatched: 9. The length of the CDR3 is 13 residues. CDR3 nucleotide sequence: TGTGCCAGCAGTGCGGGACAGCAGGTTACCCTCCACTTT. As protein: CASSAGQQVTLHF.

This clonotype was picked up a small number of times. The chain employs TRBV5-1 and TRBJ1-5; 7 nucleotides align to TRBD1. This CDR3 has 14 residues. Losses at the gene ends were 10 bases for V and 2 bases for J; bases not matched to a gene: 9. The V gene's germline CDR1 is SGHRS and CDR2 YFSETQ. The CDR3 loop reads CAAIQGVGNQPQHF. For the CDR3, the DNA is TGCGCCGCGATTCAGGGGGTAGGCAATCAGCCCCAGCATTTT.

This clonotype has at least ten counts. V usage is TRBV12-3 or TRBV12-4 and J usage is TRBJ2-3; TRBD1 matches at 9 bases. V was pared by 8 bases and J by 7 bases, with 10 bases of the junction left unmatched. This CDR3 comprises 14 residues. The CDR3 nucleotides are TGTGCCAGCCAACAGGGGGCAGTATCATATACGCAGTATTTT. The encoded protein is CASQQGAVSYTQYF.

This clonotype has only a few counts. This chain connects TRBV7-9 to TRBJ1-3; D call uncertain. V was clipped by 7 bases and J by 0 bases, with 13 bases between them. The CDR3 has 15 amino acids. Per the germline V gene, CDR1 is SEHNR and CDR2 is FQNEAQ (reference sequence). The CDR3 here is CASIQDRDSGNTIYF. CDR3 coding DNA: TGTGCCAGCATCCAGGATAGGGACTCTGGAAACACCATATATTTT.

On this clonotype itself: It may be a read error: a sequence one base away is much more abundant. The chain carries TRBV2 and TRBJ2-3; 8 bases fit TRBD1. The V gene's germline CDR1 is SNHLY and CDR2 FYNNEI. The CDR3 runs to 15 residues. J gave up 4 bases and V 6 bases, and 9 bases lay outside the gene matches. The CDR3 sequence is CASSLGQGKADTQYF. CDR3 bases: TGTGCCAGCAGCCTAGGACAGGGAAAGGCAGATACGCAGTATTTT. The complete variable domain, with remaining parts taken from reference TRBV2 and TRBJ2-3, reads EPEVTQTPSHQVTQMGQEVILRCVPISNHLYFYWYRQILGQKVEFLVSFYNNEISEKSEIFDDQFSVERPDGSNFTLKIRSTKLEDSAMYFCASSLGQGKADTQYFGPGTRLTVL.

The rearrangement joins TRBV20-1 to TRBJ2-1, with 8 bases lining up with TRBD2. CDR3 length: 14 residues. Trimming at V came to 3 bases and at J to 7 bases, leaving 8 bases not matched to a gene. The germline V gene encodes CDR1 DFQATT and CDR2 SNEGSKA (reference sequence). The CDR3 loop reads CSARHPGGLNEQFF. For the CDR3, the DNA is TGCAGTGCTAGGCATCCGGGGGGGCTGAATGAGCAGTTCTTC.